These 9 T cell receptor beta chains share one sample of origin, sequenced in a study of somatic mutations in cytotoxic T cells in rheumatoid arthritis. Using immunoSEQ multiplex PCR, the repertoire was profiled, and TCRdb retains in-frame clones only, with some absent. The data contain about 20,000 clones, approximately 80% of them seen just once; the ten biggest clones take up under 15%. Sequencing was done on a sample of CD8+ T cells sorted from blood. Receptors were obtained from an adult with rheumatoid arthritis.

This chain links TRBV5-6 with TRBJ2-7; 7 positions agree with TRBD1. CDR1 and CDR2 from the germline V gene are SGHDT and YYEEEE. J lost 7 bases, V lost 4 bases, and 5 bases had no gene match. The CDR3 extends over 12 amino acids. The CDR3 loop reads CASSPPGGEQYF. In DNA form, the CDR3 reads TGTGCCAGCAGCCCCCCAGGGGGTGAGCAGTACTTC.

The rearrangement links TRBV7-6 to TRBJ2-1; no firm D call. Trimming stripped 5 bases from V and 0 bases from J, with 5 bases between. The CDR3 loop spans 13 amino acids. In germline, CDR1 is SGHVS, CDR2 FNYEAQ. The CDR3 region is CASSPSSYNEQFF. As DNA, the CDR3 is TGTGCCAGCAGCCCGAGCTCCTACAATGAGCAGTTCTTC.

CDR3 residues: CASSQNTGTRRAEQYF. Written as DNA, the CDR3 is TGTGCCAGCAGCCAAAACACCGGGACTAGACGAGCCGAGCAGTACTTC. The chain is built from TRBV11-2 and TRBJ2-7; TRBD2 matches 8 bases. This CDR3 is 16 amino acids long. Germline V gene lookup returns CDR1 SGHAT and CDR2 FQNNGV. Unmatched junction bases numbered 15, after V lost 5 bases and J lost 6 bases. Drawing the rest from reference TRBV11-2 and TRBJ2-7, the complete variable domain is EAGVAQSPRYKIIEKRQSVAFWCNPISGHATLYWYQQILGQGPKLLIQFQNNGVVDDSQLPKDRFSAERLKGVDSTLKIQPAKLEDSAVYLCASSQNTGTRRAEQYFGPGTRLTVT.

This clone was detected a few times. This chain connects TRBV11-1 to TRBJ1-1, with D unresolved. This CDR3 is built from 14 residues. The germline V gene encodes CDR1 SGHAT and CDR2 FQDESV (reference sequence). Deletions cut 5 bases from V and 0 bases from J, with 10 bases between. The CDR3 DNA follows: TGTGCCAGCAGCCAACACTCTATGAACACTGAAGCTTTCTTT. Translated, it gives CASSQHSMNTEAFF.

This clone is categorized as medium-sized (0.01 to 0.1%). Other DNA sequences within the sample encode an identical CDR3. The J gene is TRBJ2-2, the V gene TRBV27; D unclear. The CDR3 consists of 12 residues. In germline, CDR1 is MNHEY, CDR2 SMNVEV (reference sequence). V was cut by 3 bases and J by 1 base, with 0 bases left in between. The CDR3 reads CASSLNTGELFF. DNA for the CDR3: TGTGCCAGCAGTTTGAACACCGGGGAGCTGTTTTTT.

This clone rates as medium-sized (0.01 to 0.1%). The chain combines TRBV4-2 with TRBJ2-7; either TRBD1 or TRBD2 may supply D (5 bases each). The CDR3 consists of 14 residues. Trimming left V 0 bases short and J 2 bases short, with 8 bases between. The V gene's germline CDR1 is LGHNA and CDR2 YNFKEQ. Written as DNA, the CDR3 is TGTGCCAGCAGCCAAGACCGGGGCCCCTACGAGCAGTACTTC. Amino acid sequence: CASSQDRGPYEQYF.

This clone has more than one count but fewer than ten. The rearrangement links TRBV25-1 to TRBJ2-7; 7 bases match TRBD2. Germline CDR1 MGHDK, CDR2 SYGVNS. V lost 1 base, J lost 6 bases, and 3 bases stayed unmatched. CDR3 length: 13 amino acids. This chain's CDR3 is CASSESSSGEQYF. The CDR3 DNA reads TGTGCCAGCAGTGAATCCTCTAGCGGCGAGCAGTACTTC.

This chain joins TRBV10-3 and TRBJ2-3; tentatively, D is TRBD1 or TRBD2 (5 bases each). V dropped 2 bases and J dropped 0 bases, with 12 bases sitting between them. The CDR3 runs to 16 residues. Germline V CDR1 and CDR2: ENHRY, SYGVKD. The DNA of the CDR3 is TGTGCCATCAGTGAGGAGCCGGGACCTAGCACAGATACGCAGTATTTT. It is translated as CAISEEPGPSTDTQYF.

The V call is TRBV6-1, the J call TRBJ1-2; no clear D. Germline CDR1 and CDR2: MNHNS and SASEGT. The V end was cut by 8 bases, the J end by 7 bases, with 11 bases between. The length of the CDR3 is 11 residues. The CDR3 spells CASSPLRGYTF. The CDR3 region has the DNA TGTGCCAGCTCTCCACTTCGTGGCTACACCTTC.